The TCR beta chain described here comes from a study of CD8 T cells in ankylosing spondylitis. MiXCR was run by TCRdb on the 5' RACE reads, yielding one entry per CDR3 protein. The data show more than 150,000 distinct CDR3 sequences, with over 15% seen just once and about 4.3% held by the top ten. CDR3 size: 15 residues. Trimming cost V 0 bases and J 4 bases, with 11 bases left between them. Germline lookup yields CDR1 SGHRS and CDR2 YFSETQ. The receptor's source is a male donor under 30 with ankylosing spondylitis or in good health (not recorded which). The chain couples TRBV5-1 to TRBJ2-1; D might be TRBD1 (5 bases). The sequenced sample was blood, either unsorted or a sorted T cell fraction (not recorded which). CDR3 region: CASSLDGQVYNEQFF. The CDR3 DNA is TGCGCCAGCAGCTTGGATGGACAAGTTTACAATGAGCAGTTCTTC.